The clone carrying this T cell receptor (beta chain) has just a few counts. Its antigen is still unknown. The sample originates from a study of T-cell memory formation after mild COVID-19. General study findings and limits: CD4/CD8 balance held among clones contracting day 15 to 85, and later expanders leaned CD4+. The finding that pre-infection memory included some responding clones suggested that cross-reactive memory joined.

CDR1 and CDR2 from the germline V gene are SNHLY and FYNNEI. This CDR3 has 12 residues. V lost 6 bases, J lost 4 bases, and 9 bases lay in between. In TCRdb, the 5' RACE reads were re-called with MiXCR into one record per CDR3 protein. The sample carries 210,000 or so distinct CDR3 sequences, about 27% recorded once. Sequencing input: PBMCs or a T cell subset sorted from them (not recorded which). J is TRBJ2-5 and V is TRBV2; the D gene is possibly TRBD2 (5 bases). The clonotype was recovered from an adult woman who had mild COVID-19 (a few samples of this study predate the infection). Cell type and time point are not known. The CDR3 spells CASRRGLETQYF. The CDR3 region has the DNA TGTGCCAGCAGGAGAGGGTTAGAGACCCAGTACTTC.